The clone carrying this T cell receptor (beta chain) appeared a few times. These data originate in a study of cytomegalovirus exposure and HLA in healthy donors. The PCR ran on 60 Vbeta and 13 Jbeta primers. Clones were read by immunoSEQ multiplex PCR, and TCRdb kept only the in-frame ones, dropping some. The table lists about 130,000 clones, around three quarters of them singletons, with around 1.8% in the top ten. From germline, CDR1 is SGHNT and CDR2 YYREEE (reference sequence). The CDR3 is 18 residues long. V shed 3 bases, J shed 2 bases, and the junction held 13 bases outside the gene matches. The sequencing sample was made of PBMCs. The V and J genes are TRBV5-4 and TRBJ2-3, with 9 bases lining up with TRBD2. The receptor was isolated from a woman in her forties or fifties in good health and CMV-seronegative. The CDR3 nucleotides read TGTGCCAGCAGCTCGAGGGCGGGAGGGCCGTCTAACACAGATACGCAGTATTTT. This translates into CASSSRAGGPSNTDTQYF.